A single sample gave rise to the 29 T cell receptor beta chains below, sequenced in a study of early T cells in non-severe SARS-CoV-2 infection. TCRdb recomputed calls from the 5' RACE reads with MiXCR, one row per CDR3 protein. This table has about 61,000 distinct CDR3 sequences, roughly 10% appearing once. Sample: whole blood. The source is an adult who was a healthcare worker with PCR-confirmed SARS-CoV-2 infection or an uninfected control (not recorded which).

This clonotype came up many times. The CDR3, as DNA: TGTGCCAGCAGCTTCCAAACTGGGAAATGGGGGGAGCAGTACTTC. This translates into CASSFQTGKWGEQYF. The chain joins TRBV7-9 to TRBJ2-7; either TRBD1 or TRBD2 may fit D (5 bases each). The CDR3 is 15 amino acids. Trimming took off 3 bases at V and 7 bases at J, with 19 bases between the two ends. Germline V lookup: CDR1 SEHNR, CDR2 FQNEAQ (reference sequence).

This clonotype was counted many times. The CDR3 loop reads CASSSSLSSGEETQYF. CDR3 coding DNA: TGTGCCAGCAGCTCCAGCTTATCGTCCGGGGAGGAGACCCAGTACTTC. The gene calls are TRBV7-9 and TRBJ2-5; tentative D call: TRBD2 (5 bases). Germline values: CDR1 SEHNR, CDR2 FQNEAQ (reference sequence). The CDR3 has 16 residues. The germline V and J ends were trimmed by 4 bases and 5 bases, with 20 bases remaining between them.

There are a few counts of this clonotype. V and J are TRBV5-1 and TRBJ2-1, with D tentatively TRBD2 (6 bases). The CDR3 totals 14 residues. Looked up from germline, CDR1 is SGHRS and CDR2 is YFSETQ. Trimming took off 5 bases at V and 8 bases at J, with 17 bases between the two ends. The CDR3 loop is CASSHGGGADEQFF. The CDR3 DNA reads TGCGCCAGCAGTCATGGGGGAGGAGCGGATGAGCAGTTCTTC. Supplemented by reference TRBV5-1 and TRBJ2-1, the full variable domain reads KAGVTQTPRYLIKTRGQQVTLSCSPISGHRSVSWYQQTPGQGLQFLFEYFSETQRNKGNFPGRFSGRQFSNSRSEMNVSTLELGDSALYLCASSHGGGADEQFFGPGTRLTVL.

This chain links TRBV28 with TRBJ2-3; 10 nucleotides align to TRBD2. Germline V lookup: CDR1 MDHEN, CDR2 SYDVKM. The length of the CDR3 is 17 residues. The V gene end was trimmed by 3 bases and the J gene end by 2 bases; junction bases not matched to a gene: 8. CDR3 sequence: CASSFLSSGGDTDTQYF. In nucleotides, the CDR3 is TGTGCCAGCAGTTTCTTATCAAGCGGGGGGGACACAGATACGCAGTATTTT.

This clonotype was counted many times. The rearrangement uses TRBV7-2 and TRBJ2-5, with TRBD2 as a possible D gene (6 bases). This CDR3 comprises 15 residues. Trimming cost V 5 bases and J 5 bases, with 18 bases left between them. In germline, CDR1 is SGHTA, CDR2 FQGNSA. This CDR3 reads CASSIQSGTRETQYF. In DNA, the CDR3 is TGTGCCAGCAGCATCCAATCCGGGACTCGGGAGACCCAGTACTTC.

This clonotype was detected a few times. V is TRBV30 and J is TRBJ1-1, with TRBD1 matching over 8 bases. Germline CDR1 and CDR2: GTSNPN and SVGIG (reference sequence). The V and J ends lost 4 bases and 6 bases, in that order; junction bases with no gene match: 16. The CDR3 extends over 16 amino acids. The CDR3 here is CAWKRAGGDPTAEAFF. As DNA, the CDR3 is TGTGCCTGGAAAAGGGCAGGGGGCGACCCGACCGCTGAAGCTTTCTTT.

This chain joins TRBV27 and TRBJ2-3; D is perhaps TRBD2 (5 bases). Germline CDR1 reads MNHEY; CDR2 reads SMNVEV (reference sequence). This CDR3 is 15 amino acids long. Trimming pared 7 bases from V and 2 bases from J, leaving 16 bases between. Here the CDR3 reads CASTPEAASTDTQYF. In nucleotides, the CDR3 is TGTGCCAGCACCCCGGAGGCGGCGTCCACAGATACGCAGTATTTT.

This clonotype appeared a few times. The chain carries TRBV20-1 and TRBJ1-1; 11 bases line up with TRBD1. The CDR3 is 14 residues long. Looked up from germline, CDR1 is DFQATT and CDR2 is SNEGSKA (reference sequence). V gave up 5 bases and J gave up 3 bases; unmatched junction bases: 5. The CDR3 sequence: CSAGRDRGDTEAFF. In nucleotides, the CDR3 is TGCAGTGCTGGCCGGGACAGGGGGGACACTGAAGCTTTCTTT.

The J gene is TRBJ1-3, the V gene TRBV11-2, with D unclear. This CDR3 spans 13 amino acids. Germline lookup yields CDR1 SGHAT and CDR2 FQNNGV. With 5 bases removed from V and 4 bases from J, the gap between germline ends came to 9 bases. The CDR3 reads CASSDNSGNTIYF. The CDR3 coding sequence is TGTGCCAGCAGCGACAATTCAGGAAACACCATATATTTT.

This clonotype has ten or more counts. The V call is TRBV15, the J call TRBJ1-1; 11 bases align to TRBD1. Germline V lookup: CDR1 LNHNV, CDR2 YYDKDF (reference sequence). There are 15 residues in the CDR3. The V segment lost 4 bases and the J segment 1 base; nucleotides outside the gene matches: 2. CDR3 sequence reads: CATSTGTGGNTEAFF. The DNA of the CDR3 is TGTGCCACCAGCACGGGGACAGGGGGGAACACTGAAGCTTTCTTT.

This clonotype showed up many times. The chain has TRBV18 and TRBJ1-1; no definite D call. V gave up 1 base and J gave up 3 bases, with 12 bases separating them. Germline CDR1 and CDR2: KGHSH and LQKENI. There are 15 residues in the CDR3. CDR3 DNA sequence: TGTGCCAGCTCACCACTTCCTTCTTTGGACACTGAAGCTTTCTTT. Amino acids: CASSPLPSLDTEAFF.

This clonotype was picked up many times. The DNA for the CDR3 is TGTGCCATCCGTAAGGGGGGTCCCTTAGGGTATGGCTACACCTTC. Translating gives CAIRKGGPLGYGYTF. The chain uses TRBV10-3 and TRBJ1-2; tentatively, D is TRBD1 (6 bases). V was shortened by 8 bases and J by 5 bases, with 21 bases between the two germline ends. The CDR3 has 15 residues. The germline CDR1 and CDR2 sequences are ENHRY and SYGVKD.

V and J are TRBV9 and TRBJ2-1; D is unresolved. The V gene's germline CDR1 is SGDLS and CDR2 YYNGEE. This CDR3 has 14 amino acids. Trimming removed 4 bases at V and 5 bases at J, with 13 bases between. The CDR3 spells CASSPRLWDNEQFF. For the CDR3, the DNA is TGTGCCAGCAGCCCCCGACTTTGGGACAATGAGCAGTTCTTC. Combining the CDR3 with reference TRBV9 and TRBJ2-1 gives the whole variable domain DSGVTQTPKHLITATGQRVTLRCSPRSGDLSVYWYQQSLDQGLQFLIQYYNGEERAKGNILERFSAQQFPDLHSELNLSSLELGDSALYFCASSPRLWDNEQFFGPGTRLTVL.

This chain uses TRBV5-1 with TRBJ1-5, with D possibly matching TRBD1 (5 bases). There are 15 residues in the CDR3. V was shortened by 4 bases and J by 6 bases, with 17 bases between the two germline ends. Germline V CDR1 and CDR2: SGHRS, YFSETQ. CDR3 in amino acids: CASSPSGTQGQPQHF. As DNA, the CDR3 is TGCGCCAGCAGCCCTTCCGGGACTCAGGGTCAGCCCCAGCATTTT.

The chain recombines TRBV12-3 or TRBV12-4 with TRBJ2-2; D is uncertain. CDR3 length equals 11 residues. The V gene lost 6 bases and the J gene lost 4 bases, with 3 bases spanning the gap. The CDR3 sequence is CASRLTGELFF. The DNA of the CDR3 is TGTGCCAGCAGACTCACCGGGGAGCTGTTTTTT.

This clonotype was counted ten times or more. The rearrangement joins TRBV12-3 or TRBV12-4 to TRBJ1-5, with TRBD1 as a possible D gene (5 bases). The CDR3 covers 15 residues. V dropped 3 bases and J dropped 4 bases, with 13 bases sitting between them. CDR3 bases: TGTGCCAGCAGTTTTGGGGGGTGGTCAAATCAGCCCCAGCATTTT. Amino acids: CASSFGGWSNQPQHF.

The rearrangement joins TRBV12-3 or TRBV12-4 to TRBJ2-1; tentatively, D is TRBD2 (6 bases). This CDR3 spans 14 amino acids. V shed 6 bases and J shed 4 bases, with 13 bases lying between them. The CDR3 is CASRAGAGYNEQFF. The CDR3 nucleotides are TGTGCCAGCAGGGCCGGGGCGGGGTACAATGAGCAGTTCTTC.

This clonotype turned up a few times. This chain uses TRBV19 with TRBJ2-7; 12 bases fit TRBD1. The CDR3 has 15 amino acids. CDR1 LNHDA and CDR2 SQIVND come from the germline V gene (reference sequence). V gave up 1 base and J gave up 6 bases; unmatched junction bases: 4. Here the CDR3 reads CASSIAGQGAREQYF. In nucleotides, the CDR3 is TGTGCCAGTAGTATAGCGGGACAGGGGGCGCGCGAGCAGTACTTC.

This clonotype has just a few counts. This chain joins TRBV7-3 and TRBJ2-7; no clear D gene. Per germline, CDR1 SGHTA and CDR2 FQGTGA. V was cut by 2 bases and J by 3 bases, with 8 bases left in between. This CDR3 has 13 amino acids. The CDR3 DNA sequence: TGTGCCAGCAGCTTAGTAGAGAACTACGAGCAGTACTTC. Encoded protein: CASSLVENYEQYF.

This clonotype was detected many times. The J gene is TRBJ2-7, the V gene TRBV6-5; possibly TRBD2 for D (6 bases). Germline CDR1 is MNHEY and CDR2 is SVGAGI. The CDR3 length is 17 residues. Deletions cut 0 bases from V and 0 bases from J, with 15 bases between. CDR3 DNA: TGTGCCAGCAGTTACTCGAATGTGCGGGGTAGCTCCTACGAGCAGTACTTC. Translation gives CASSYSNVRGSSYEQYF.

This clonotype was counted only a few times. CDR3 DNA sequence: TGCAGCGTTGAAGAGGGCCCTACAGGGGGCTGGGCTTTCTTT. Translating it yields CSVEEGPTGGWAFF. The chain has TRBV29-1 and TRBJ1-1; TRBD1 matches at 9 bases. Germline-derived CDR1 and CDR2 are SQVTM and ANQGSEA. V lost 0 bases and J lost 11; bases outside the gene matches: 10. The length of the CDR3 is 14 residues.

The chain recombines TRBV12-3 or TRBV12-4 with TRBJ1-1; no clear D gene. V shed 1 base and J shed 3 bases, with 12 bases lying between them. The CDR3 runs 15 residues. The DNA of the CDR3 is TGTGCCAGCAGTTTAGTTCCGGGGAGGGACACTGAAGCTTTCTTT. Translating it yields CASSLVPGRDTEAFF.

This clonotype was seen many times. V usage is TRBV12-3 or TRBV12-4 and J usage is TRBJ2-2, with a possible D match to TRBD2 (6 bases). V lost 2 bases, J lost 4 bases, and 8 bases lay in between. The CDR3 has 14 amino acids. CDR3 sequence reads: CASSLLRGTGELFF. CDR3 nucleotides: TGTGCCAGCAGTTTACTGCGGGGCACCGGGGAGCTGTTTTTT.

DNA of the CDR3: TGTGCCAGCAGCTTAGGTAGAGCGGGGACCACAGATACGCAGTATTTT. Translated: CASSLGRAGTTDTQYF. The rearrangement uses TRBV7-2 and TRBJ2-3; 7 bases match TRBD2. The CDR3 length is 16 residues. The J segment lost 2 bases and the V segment lost 1 base, leaving 6 bases of the junction unmatched. Germline loops: CDR1 SGHTA, CDR2 FQGNSA.

This clonotype occurred many times. J is TRBJ1-1 and V is TRBV7-9; tentative D call: TRBD1 (6 bases). Looked up from germline, CDR1 is SEHNR and CDR2 is FQNEAQ (reference sequence). The V and J ends lost 7 bases and 7 bases respectively, with 19 bases between them. This CDR3 contains 14 residues. The CDR3 DNA sequence: TGTGCCAGCAACCTACGTAATTCAGGGGATGAAGCTTTCTTT. Its translation: CASNLRNSGDEAFF. Filled out from reference TRBV7-9 and TRBJ1-1, the complete variable domain reads DTGVSQNPRHKITKRGQNVTFRCDPISEHNRLYWYRQTLGQGPEFLTYFQNEAQLEKSRLLSDRFSAERPKGSFSTLEIQRTEQGDSAMYLCASNLRNSGDEAFFGQGTRLTVV.

This clonotype has ten or more counts. The chain uses TRBV12-5 and TRBJ1-1; TRBD1 aligns across 8 bases. CDR1 is LGHNT, CDR2 FRNRAP, per germline. Germline trimming cut 6 bases from V and 3 bases from J; bases unmatched to any gene: 12. The length of the CDR3 is 16 residues. CDR3 sequence (DNA): TGTGCTAGTGGACCCGGACAGGGCGGTATTGACACTGAAGCTTTCTTT. Its protein product is CASGPGQGGIDTEAFF.

The J gene is TRBJ1-1, the V gene TRBV20-1; tentative D call: TRBD1 (6 bases). This CDR3 spans 16 amino acids. The germline V and J ends were trimmed by 3 bases and 0 bases, with 17 bases remaining between them. Per the germline V gene, CDR1 is DFQATT and CDR2 is SNEGSKA (reference sequence). CDR3 DNA: TGCAGTGCTAGGACCAGGGGTTTCCCCTTGAACACTGAAGCTTTCTTT. Amino acids: CSARTRGFPLNTEAFF.

This clonotype was observed many times. The rearrangement links TRBV11-2 to TRBJ1-1; weak D call: TRBD1 (5 bases). V was clipped by 1 base and J by 3 bases, with 12 bases between them. CDR3 length equals 15 residues. CDR1 SGHAT and CDR2 FQNNGV come from the germline V gene. CDR3 sequence reads: CASSLVGGGDTEAFF. The DNA of the CDR3 is TGTGCCAGCAGCTTAGTTGGGGGAGGAGACACTGAAGCTTTCTTT.

This clonotype has ten or more counts. The chain combines TRBV29-1 with TRBJ1-2; D is perhaps TRBD1 (5 bases). Looked up from germline, CDR1 is SQVTM and CDR2 is ANQGSEA. V was shortened by 2 bases and J by 6 bases, with 10 bases between the two germline ends. CDR3 length: 12 residues. The CDR3 nucleotides read TGCAGCGTTGAACCCGGGACGAATGGCTACACCTTC. This translates into CSVEPGTNGYTF.